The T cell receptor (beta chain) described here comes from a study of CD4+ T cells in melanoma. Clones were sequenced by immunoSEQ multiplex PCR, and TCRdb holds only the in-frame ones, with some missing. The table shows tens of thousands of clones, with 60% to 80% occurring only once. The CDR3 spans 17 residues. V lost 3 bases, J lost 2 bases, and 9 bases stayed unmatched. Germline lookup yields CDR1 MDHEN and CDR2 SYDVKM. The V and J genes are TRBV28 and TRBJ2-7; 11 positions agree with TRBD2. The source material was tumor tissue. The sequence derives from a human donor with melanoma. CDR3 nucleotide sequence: TGTGCCAGCAGTTTCTCGTTTAGCGGGGGGGCCCCCTACGAGCAGTACTTC. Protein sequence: CASSFSFSGGAPYEQYF.